These 11 T cell receptor beta chains were all obtained from the same sample, sequenced in a study of blood T cell repertoires in COVID-19. Data came from immunoSEQ multiplex PCR; TCRdb stores just in-frame clones and leaves some out. The data show 300,000 to 350,000 clones, more than 80% seen once. The sequencing input was peripheral blood. These receptors came from a woman in her 30s with COVID-19, enrolled during active disease.

CDR3 region: CASSLGANEQFF. As DNA, the CDR3 is TGTGCCAGCAGCTTAGGGGCTAATGAGCAGTTCTTC. The chain recombines TRBV7-9 with TRBJ2-1; D ambiguous. Trimming shortened V by 1 base and J by 7 bases, and 5 bases separated the two germline ends. Germline V lookup: CDR1 SEHNR, CDR2 FQNEAQ (reference sequence). The CDR3 extends over 12 amino acids.

Comments on this clone: The same CDR3 is also encoded by other DNA sequences in this sample. The rearrangement uses TRBV2 and TRBJ2-3; TRBD2 is a possible D gene (6 bases). With 4 bases removed from V and 5 bases from J, the gap between germline ends came to 10 bases. The CDR3 has 13 residues. Germline CDR1 reads SNHLY; CDR2 reads FYNNEI. The CDR3 coding sequence is TGTGCCAGCAGTGTACTAGCCGGAGATACGCAGTATTTT. It is translated as CASSVLAGDTQYF.

This chain links TRBV19 with TRBJ2-5; 11 bases agree with TRBD2. Germline-derived CDR1 and CDR2 are LNHDA and SQIVND (reference sequence). Germline trimming cut 6 bases from V and 4 bases from J; bases unmatched to any gene: 4. The CDR3 loop spans 14 amino acids. The CDR3: CASRSSGRTETQYF. As DNA, the CDR3 is TGTGCCAGTAGGTCTAGCGGGAGGACAGAGACCCAGTACTTC.

The gene calls are TRBV5-4 and TRBJ1-4, with 8 bases that match TRBD1. Germline V gene data show CDR1 as SGHNT and CDR2 as YYREEE (reference sequence). With 0 bases clipped from V and 2 bases from J, the junction kept 0 bases outside the gene matches. The CDR3 has 15 residues. Here the CDR3 DNA reads TGTGCCAGCAGCTTGGGGACAGGGACTAATGAAAAACTGTTTTTT. Its translation is CASSLGTGTNEKLFF.

This chain connects TRBV4-1 to TRBJ1-4; 8 bases are shared with TRBD1. With V trimmed by 4 bases and J by 8 bases, 12 bases remained unmatched. The CDR3 loop spans 16 amino acids. Looked up from germline, CDR1 is MGHRA and CDR2 is YSYEKL. This chain's CDR3 is CASSLSGAGTGEKLFF. In DNA form, the CDR3 reads TGCGCCAGCAGCCTCTCCGGGGCCGGGACAGGAGAAAAACTGTTTTTT.

This sequence joins TRBV4-1 and TRBJ1-2; D remains unclear. Germline V gene data show CDR1 as MGHRA and CDR2 as YSYEKL. Trimming left V 2 bases short and J 5 bases short, with 12 bases between. The CDR3 totals 14 residues. CDR3 coding DNA: TGCGCCAGCAGCCAACTTGCGGGGAATTATGGCTACACCTTC. It translates to CASSQLAGNYGYTF.

The rearrangement uses TRBV7-9 and TRBJ1-1; 7 positions match TRBD1. Trimming took 2 bases from V and 6 from J; bases not matched to a gene: 12. Per germline, CDR1 SEHNR and CDR2 FQNEAQ (reference sequence). This CDR3 contains 16 residues. This CDR3 reads CASSLNLKGALAEAFF. CDR3 coding DNA: TGTGCCAGCAGCTTAAATCTGAAGGGGGCGTTGGCTGAAGCTTTCTTT. The full variable domain, in which reference TRBV7-9 and TRBJ1-1 provide the parts outside the CDR3, is DTGVSQNPRHKITKRGQNVTFRCDPISEHNRLYWYRQTLGQGPEFLTYFQNEAQLEKSRLLSDRFSAERPKGSFSTLEIQRTEQGDSAMYLCASSLNLKGALAEAFFGQGTRLTVV.

The chain employs TRBV6-2 or TRBV6-3 and TRBJ1-5; D may be TRBD1 (5 bases). The CDR3 has 12 amino acids. Germline lookup yields CDR1 MNHEY and CDR2 SVGEGT. Trimming left V 5 bases short and J 6 bases short, with 8 bases between. CDR3 nucleotide sequence: TGTGCCAGCAGTAAACAGGTTCAGCCCCAGCATTTT. This encodes CASSKQVQPQHF.

The rearrangement uses TRBV4-2 and TRBJ2-7; 9 positions match TRBD2. Germline CDR1 and CDR2: LGHNA and YNFKEQ. The CDR3 runs 17 residues. Trimming at V came to 1 base and at J to 1 base, leaving 8 bases not matched to a gene. The CDR3 is CASSQGLAAGGSYEQYF. In nucleotides, the CDR3 is TGTGCCAGCAGCCAAGGCTTGGCAGCGGGAGGATCCTACGAGCAGTACTTC.

In this sample, this clone turned up once. The chain combines TRBV4-2 with TRBJ2-3, with D perhaps TRBD2 (5 bases). Germline-derived CDR1 and CDR2 are LGHNA and YNFKEQ. Trimming pared 1 base from V and 1 base from J, leaving 12 bases between. The CDR3 runs 16 residues. Written as DNA, the CDR3 is TGTGCCAGCAGCCAAGTGGATGTGGAGGGCACAGATACGCAGTATTTT. Translated, it gives CASSQVDVEGTDTQYF.

The rearrangement joins TRBV29-1 to TRBJ1-1; D gene unclear. Germline V gene sequence: CDR1 SQVTM, CDR2 ANQGSEA. This CDR3 has 12 amino acids. The ends were cut back, 3 bases at V and 10 bases at J, with 15 bases in the middle. The CDR3 is CSVDGIGRRAFF. The CDR3 DNA is TGCAGCGTTGACGGGATTGGCCGCCGAGCTTTCTTT.